This T cell receptor beta chain was found in a study of T cell responses to AZD1222 COVID-19 vaccine. This clone came up once. Germline V lookup: CDR1 SGHTA, CDR2 FQGNSA. The CDR3 runs to 11 residues. V dropped 1 base and J dropped 4 bases, with 1 base sitting between them. Method: immunoSEQ multiplex PCR; TCRdb's copy keeps in-frame clones and lacks some. The data hold 150,000 or so clones, with about 89% observed a single time. The TCR originated in an adult in good health. This sequence joins TRBV7-2 and TRBJ1-1; D call uncertain. Sequencing used peripheral blood, obtained on day 0 of AZD1222 vaccination. CDR3 residues: CASSLGTEAFF. DNA of the CDR3: TGTGCCAGCAGCTTAGGCACTGAAGCTTTCTTT.